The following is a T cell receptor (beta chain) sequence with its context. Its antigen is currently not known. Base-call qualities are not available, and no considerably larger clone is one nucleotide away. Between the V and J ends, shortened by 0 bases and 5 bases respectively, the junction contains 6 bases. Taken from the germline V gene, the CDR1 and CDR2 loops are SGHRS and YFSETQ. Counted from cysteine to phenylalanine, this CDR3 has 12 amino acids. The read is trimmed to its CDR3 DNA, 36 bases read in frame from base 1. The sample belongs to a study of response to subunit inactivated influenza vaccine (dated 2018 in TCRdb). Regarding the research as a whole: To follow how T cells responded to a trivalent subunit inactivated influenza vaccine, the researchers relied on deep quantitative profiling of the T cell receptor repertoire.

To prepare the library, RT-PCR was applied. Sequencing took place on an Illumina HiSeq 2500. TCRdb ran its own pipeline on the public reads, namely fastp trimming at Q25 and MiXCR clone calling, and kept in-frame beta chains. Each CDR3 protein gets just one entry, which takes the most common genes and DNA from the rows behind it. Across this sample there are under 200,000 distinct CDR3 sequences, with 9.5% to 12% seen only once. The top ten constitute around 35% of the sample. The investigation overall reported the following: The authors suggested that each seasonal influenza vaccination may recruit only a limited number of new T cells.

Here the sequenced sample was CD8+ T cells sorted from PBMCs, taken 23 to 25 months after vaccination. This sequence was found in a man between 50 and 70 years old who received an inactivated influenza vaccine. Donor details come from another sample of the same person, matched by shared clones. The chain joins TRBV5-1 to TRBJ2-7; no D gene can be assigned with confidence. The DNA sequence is TGCGCCAGCAGCTTGGCGGGTCACGAGCAGTACTTC. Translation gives CASSLAGHEQYF.